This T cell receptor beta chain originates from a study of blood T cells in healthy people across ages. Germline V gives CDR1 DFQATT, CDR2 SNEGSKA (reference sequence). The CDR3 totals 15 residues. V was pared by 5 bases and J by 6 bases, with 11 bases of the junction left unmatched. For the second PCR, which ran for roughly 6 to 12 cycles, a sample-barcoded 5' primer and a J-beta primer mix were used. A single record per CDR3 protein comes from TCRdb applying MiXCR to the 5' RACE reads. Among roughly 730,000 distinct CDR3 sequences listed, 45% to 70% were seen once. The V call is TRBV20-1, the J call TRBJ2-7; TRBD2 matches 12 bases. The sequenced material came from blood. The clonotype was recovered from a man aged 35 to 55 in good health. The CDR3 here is CSAFSLAGGVGEQYF. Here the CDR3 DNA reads TGCAGTGCTTTCTCTCTAGCGGGAGGGGTAGGCGAGCAGTACTTC.